These T cell receptor beta chains were read from a single sample in a study of long-term antiretroviral therapy in people with HIV. This table comes from immunoSEQ multiplex PCR, and its TCRdb copy is limited to in-frame clones, with some not included. The profile shows 35,000 or so clones, around 94% of them singletons. The specimen comprised unsorted PBMCs, sampled 4.1 years after starting antiretroviral therapy. The receptors were gathered from a woman aged 50 to 60 with HIV. Both conserved end residues are part of each CDR3. Clone size is given for some rows only: seen once, a few or many times, or a class if the clone is expanded.

v_gene: TRBV7-2; abundance: .; CDR3aa: CASSSGQGASPLHF
v_gene: TRBV7-9; abundance: .; CDR3aa: CASSHPLYNEQFF
v_gene: TRBV5-6; abundance: .; CDR3aa: CASSPGQGGYEQYF
v_gene: TRBV6-6; abundance: .; CDR3aa: CASTQRYEQYF
v_gene: TRBV6-1; abundance: .; CDR3aa: CASSVSSNSPLHF
v_gene: TRBV10-3; abundance: .; CDR3aa: CASSVEGAPPYGYTF
v_gene: TRBV2; abundance: .; CDR3aa: CASSETPERSYGYTF
v_gene: TRBV4-2; abundance: .; CDR3aa: CASSQDRDFLTSSYEQYF
v_gene: TRBV30; abundance: few; CDR3aa: CAWGQAPFGGYTF
v_gene: TRBV6-6; abundance: .; CDR3aa: CASSSGQLSGNTIYF
v_gene: TRBV5-4; abundance: .; CDR3aa: CASTRDGSSYNEQFF
v_gene: TRBV6-5; abundance: .; CDR3aa: CASSYTNTEAFF